These 19 T cell receptor beta chains share one sample of origin, sequenced in a study of blood T cell repertoires in COVID-19. Here immunoSEQ multiplex PCR was the method, and the copy in TCRdb shows in-frame clones only, minus some. The sample has about 80,000 clones, about 78% seen once. The sequencing input was peripheral blood. Every receptor here comes from a human donor in a cohort sampled during active COVID-19.

This clone appeared a few times. The chain joins TRBV6-2 or TRBV6-3 to TRBJ2-7; weak D call: TRBD2 (6 bases). The germline V gene encodes CDR1 MNHEY and CDR2 SVGEGT. V was clipped by 3 bases and J by 4 bases, with 13 bases between them. The CDR3 is made up of 14 amino acids. The CDR3 sequence: CASSYAYAGYEQYV. CDR3 DNA: TGTGCCAGCAGTTATGCTTATGCGGGGTACGAGCAGTACGTC.

This clone has just a few counts. V usage is TRBV6-4 and J usage is TRBJ2-1; possibly TRBD2 for D (5 bases). The V end was cut by 2 bases, the J end by 9 bases, with 11 bases between. The CDR3 runs 13 residues. The germline CDR1 and CDR2 sequences are MRHNA and SNTAGT. The CDR3 sequence is CASSDRDEGEQFF. The CDR3 DNA reads as TGTGCCAGCAGTGACAGGGATGAGGGTGAGCAGTTCTTC.

J is TRBJ1-2 and V is TRBV7-2; 7 bases match TRBD1. The J segment lost 6 bases and the V segment lost 5 bases, leaving 9 bases of the junction unmatched. Germline V lookup: CDR1 SGHTA, CDR2 FQGNSA. This CDR3 region has 14 residues. This CDR3 is CASSPTGAVNGYTF. Here the CDR3 DNA reads TGTGCCAGCAGCCCTACAGGGGCGGTCAATGGCTACACCTTC.

The rearrangement uses TRBV2 and TRBJ1-2; D is unresolved. Trimming pared 6 bases from V and 1 base from J, leaving 9 bases between. The V gene's germline CDR1 is SNHLY and CDR2 FYNNEI. The length of the CDR3 is 13 residues. The CDR3 DNA reads TGTGCCAGCAGCTGGGAGGGTAACTATGGCTACACCTTC. Protein: CASSWEGNYGYTF.

The rearrangement joins TRBV5-4 to TRBJ1-3; possible D gene TRBD1, 5 bases. The V gene's germline CDR1 is SGHNT and CDR2 YYREEE (reference sequence). The V end was cut by 2 bases, the J end by 6 bases, with 21 bases between. The CDR3 sequence is 17 residues long. CDR3 sequence: CASSLYRRGLAENTIYF. CDR3 bases: TGTGCCAGCAGCTTATACCGAAGGGGCTTAGCGGAAAACACCATATATTTT.

This chain joins TRBV7-2 and TRBJ2-3; 10 positions agree with TRBD2. The CDR3 covers 18 residues. The trim removed 3 bases at V and 2 bases at J, leaving 11 bases unmatched. Germline V gene data show CDR1 as SGHTA and CDR2 as FQGNSA. The CDR3 DNA reads as TGTGCCAGCAGCTTTCCACGGATAGCGGGAGGAATCACAGATACGCAGTATTTT. This translates into CASSFPRIAGGITDTQYF.

The genes are TRBV5-1 and TRBJ2-3; 9 nucleotides line up with TRBD2. CDR1 SGHRS and CDR2 YFSETQ come from the germline V gene. Trimming took 0 bases from V and 0 from J; bases not matched to a gene: 17. This CDR3 has 21 amino acids. The DNA of the CDR3 is TGCGCCAGCAGCTTGGTGCCCTGGCGGGAGGGCCGGGGTATGAGCACAGATACGCAGTATTTT. As protein: CASSLVPWREGRGMSTDTQYF. Together with reference TRBV5-1 and TRBJ2-3, the CDR3 gives the full variable domain: KAGVTQTPRYLIKTRGQQVTLSCSPISGHRSVSWYQQTPGQGLQFLFEYFSETQRNKGNFPGRFSGRQFSNSRSEMNVSTLELGDSALYLCASSLVPWREGRGMSTDTQYFGPGTRLTVL.

This chain joins TRBV28 and TRBJ1-6; 10 bases align to TRBD1. V was pared by 6 bases and J by 7 bases, with 15 bases of the junction left unmatched. Germline lookup yields CDR1 MDHEN and CDR2 SYDVKM. This CDR3 contains 18 residues. CDR3 DNA sequence: TGTGCCAGCAGACGCGGGACAGGGGCCGGGTTGGGGAATTCACCCCTCCACTTT. Amino acids: CASRRGTGAGLGNSPLHF.

The J gene is TRBJ2-5, the V gene TRBV6-5; TRBD1 might be the D (5 bases). The V and J ends lost 4 bases and 2 bases respectively, with 17 bases between them. The CDR3 runs to 16 residues. Looked up from germline, CDR1 is MNHEY and CDR2 is SVGAGI. The CDR3 here is CASSSQGYLPQETQYF. CDR3 sequence (DNA): TGTGCCAGCAGTTCGCAGGGCTACCTTCCTCAAGAGACCCAGTACTTC.

The V call is TRBV7-6, the J call TRBJ2-3; weak D call: TRBD1 (5 bases). The CDR3 has 14 residues. Between the trimmed V and J ends, which lost 1 base and 5 bases, there was a span of 10 bases. Germline values: CDR1 SGHVS, CDR2 FNYEAQ. CDR3 sequence reads: CASSLGGLEDTQYF. CDR3 coding DNA: TGTGCCAGCAGCTTAGGGGGCTTGGAAGATACGCAGTATTTT. Drawing the rest from reference TRBV7-6 and TRBJ2-3, the complete variable domain is GAGVSQSPRYKVTKRGQDVALRCDPISGHVSLYWYRQALGQGPEFLTYFNYEAQQDKSGLPNDRFSAERPEGSISTLTIQRTEQRDSAMYRCASSLGGLEDTQYFGPGTRLTVL.

A few counts support this clone. This chain joins TRBV29-1 and TRBJ2-3; the D is unclear. There are 13 residues in the CDR3. Trimming took off 1 base at V and 6 bases at J, with 11 bases between the two ends. Germline V lookup: CDR1 SQVTM, CDR2 ANQGSEA. This chain's CDR3 is CSVEGSPPDTQYF. The CDR3 bases are TGCAGCGTTGAAGGTAGCCCCCCCGATACGCAGTATTTT.

The chain employs TRBV10-2 and TRBJ1-2; D gene uncertain. Trimming cost V 7 bases and J 8 bases, with 17 bases left between them. Germline values: CDR1 WSHSY, CDR2 SAAADI. This CDR3 contains 13 residues. CDR3 DNA sequence: TGCGCCAGCAAGGAGGAGGGATTCTACGGCTACACCTTC. Its protein is CASKEEGFYGYTF.

This chain joins TRBV7-2 and TRBJ2-2, with D possibly being TRBD2 (5 bases). The CDR3 runs to 13 residues. Germline V gives CDR1 SGHTA, CDR2 FQGNSA. V gave up 8 bases and J gave up 3 bases, with 10 bases separating them. As DNA, the CDR3 is TGTGCCAGCCTCAGCGGCTACACCGGGGAGCTGTTTTTT. This codes for CASLSGYTGELFF.

V usage is TRBV4-2 and J usage is TRBJ2-3; 13 bases line up with TRBD2. V lost 0 bases and J lost 4; bases outside the gene matches: 7. Germline values: CDR1 LGHNA, CDR2 YNFKEQ. The CDR3 is 18 amino acids. CDR3 sequence (DNA): TGTGCCAGCAGCCAAGAACTAGCGGGGGGGCCATACGCAGATACGCAGTATTTT. This codes for CASSQELAGGPYADTQYF.

The chain joins TRBV28 to TRBJ2-7, with a weak D call TRBD2 (5 bases). Germline V lookup: CDR1 MDHEN, CDR2 SYDVKM. The CDR3 consists of 12 residues. Trimming pared 5 bases from V and 5 bases from J, leaving 10 bases between. CDR3 residues: CASSPPSHEQYF. CDR3 coding DNA: TGTGCCAGCAGTCCTCCTAGCCACGAGCAGTACTTC.

This rearrangement joins TRBV9 to TRBJ1-2; TRBD1 matches at 9 bases. Losses at the gene ends were 0 bases for V and 8 bases for J; bases not matched to a gene: 5. The length of the CDR3 is 14 residues. The germline gives CDR1 SGDLS, CDR2 YYNGEE. The CDR3 here is CASSVVGTGNGYTF. CDR3 nucleotides: TGTGCCAGCAGCGTAGTAGGGACAGGGAACGGCTACACCTTC.

This sequence joins TRBV6-4 and TRBJ2-6; D is unclear. V was trimmed by 3 bases and J by 4 bases, leaving 7 bases between them. The CDR3 is 14 residues long. CDR1 is MRHNA and CDR2 is SNTAGT in the germline V gene. The CDR3 bases are TGTGCCAGCAGTGAAGTGAGCGGGGCCAACGTCCTGACTTTC. Amino acids: CASSEVSGANVLTF.

The J gene is TRBJ1-1, the V gene TRBV11-2; 7 bases are shared with TRBD1. This CDR3 contains 14 residues. Looked up from germline, CDR1 is SGHAT and CDR2 is FQNNGV. The V gene end was trimmed by 5 bases and the J gene end by 4 bases; junction bases not matched to a gene: 7. The CDR3: CASSVQTGLTEAFF. The CDR3 DNA reads as TGTGCCAGCAGCGTACAGACAGGGCTCACTGAAGCTTTCTTT.

This sequence joins TRBV28 and TRBJ2-7; 7 nucleotides match TRBD1. The length of the CDR3 is 12 residues. J was trimmed by 3 bases and V by 6 bases; bases with no gene match: 2. CDR1 is MDHEN, CDR2 SYDVKM, per germline. The CDR3 sequence is CASRRQGYEQYF. The CDR3, as DNA: TGTGCCAGCAGACGACAGGGCTACGAGCAGTACTTC.